These 21 T cell receptor beta chains were all obtained from the same sample, sequenced in a study of shared clonotypes between healthy human individuals. The protocol was immunoSEQ multiplex PCR, while the TCRdb copy is restricted to in-frame clones and leaves out a portion. The sample consists of about 2.3 million clones, approximately 93% of them appearing once. Sequences were obtained from naive CD4+ T cells from PBMCs. As for subset: CD45RA+ positively selected. All receptors derive from a man between 18 and 35 years old in good health. Some clones in this sample may be carry-over from other donors' samples.

The chain couples TRBV11-2 to TRBJ2-7; 11 bases match TRBD2. Germline V gives CDR1 SGHAT, CDR2 FQNNGV. The CDR3 contains 15 residues. The ends lost 6 bases at V and 2 bases at J; junction bases unmatched: 6. CDR3 in DNA: TGTGCCAGCAGGCCGACTAGCGGGACCACCTACGAGCAGTACTTC. This translates into CASRPTSGTTYEQYF.

V gene TRBV19 combines with J gene TRBJ2-2; D unclear. This CDR3 is built from 17 residues. With 4 bases removed from V and 0 bases from J, the gap between germline ends came to 15 bases. Germline values: CDR1 LNHDA, CDR2 SQIVND (reference sequence). The CDR3: CASSKKAGPANTGELFF. The CDR3 nucleotides are TGTGCCAGTAGTAAGAAGGCAGGCCCTGCGAACACCGGGGAGCTGTTTTTT. Looking up the rest from reference TRBV19 and TRBJ2-2 gives the full variable domain: DGGITQSPKYLFRKEGQNVTLSCEQNLNHDAMYWYRQDPGQGLRLIYYSQIVNDFQKGDIAEGYSVSREKKESFPLTVTSAQKNPTAFYLCASSKKAGPANTGELFFGEGSRLTVL.

This chain joins TRBV2 and TRBJ2-1; D gene ambiguous. Looked up from germline, CDR1 is SNHLY and CDR2 is FYNNEI. V lost 2 bases, J lost 4 bases, and 12 bases lay in between. This CDR3 is built from 15 residues. CDR3 residues: CASSEKLAVYNEQFF. In nucleotides, the CDR3 is TGTGCCAGCAGTGAAAAGTTAGCCGTATACAATGAGCAGTTCTTC.

This chain joins TRBV7-2 and TRBJ2-7, with TRBD2 matching 9 bases. Germline-derived CDR1 and CDR2 are SGHTA and FQGNSA. V gave up 4 bases and J gave up 7 bases; unmatched junction bases: 8. The CDR3 is made up of 14 amino acids. This CDR3 reads CASSSGLASLEQYF. CDR3 nucleotides: TGTGCCAGCAGCTCAGGACTAGCGAGTTTAGAGCAGTACTTC.

The chain employs TRBV6-6 and TRBJ2-7; D ambiguous. In germline, CDR1 is MNHNY, CDR2 SVGAGI (reference sequence). This CDR3 comprises 13 residues. Trimming left V 2 bases short and J 2 bases short, with 7 bases between. CDR3 loop: CASSYEATYEQYF. The CDR3 nucleotides are TGTGCCAGCAGTTACGAAGCAACCTACGAGCAGTACTTC.

V and J are TRBV6-5 and TRBJ2-7, with 7 positions matching TRBD1. The CDR3 is 13 amino acids. J lost 2 bases, V lost 6 bases, and 4 bases had no gene match. Germline loops: CDR1 MNHEY, CDR2 SVGAGI. In DNA, the CDR3 is TGTGCCAGCAGGGACAGGCCAACCTACGAGCAGTACTTC. Its translation is CASRDRPTYEQYF.

There are a few counts of this clone. Different DNA sequences within this sample yield the same CDR3. J is TRBJ2-7 and V is TRBV6-1, with D unresolved. Germline CDR1 MNHNS, CDR2 SASEGT. V was pared by 0 bases and J by 2 bases, with 2 bases between. There are 12 residues in the CDR3. CDR3 nucleotides: TGTGCCAGCAGTGAAGCAACCTACGAGCAGTACTTC. Amino acids: CASSEATYEQYF.

V usage is TRBV6-5 and J usage is TRBJ1-5; D gene ambiguous. Trimming took off 7 bases at V and 0 bases at J, with 13 bases between the two ends. This CDR3 comprises 15 residues. The V gene's germline CDR1 is MNHEY and CDR2 SVGAGI. CDR3 sequence: CASKRGKASNQPQHF. The CDR3, as DNA: TGTGCCAGCAAGCGGGGAAAGGCTAGCAATCAGCCCCAGCATTTT.

V is TRBV5-1 and J is TRBJ2-2, with D perhaps TRBD1 or TRBD2 (7 bases each). The CDR3 sequence is 15 residues long. Trimming removed 4 bases at V and 4 bases at J, with 14 bases between. Per the germline V gene, CDR1 is SGHRS and CDR2 is YFSETQ. The CDR3, as DNA: TGCGCCAGCAGCGTAAGCGGGACAGCCACCGGGGAGCTGTTTTTT. It yields the protein CASSVSGTATGELFF.

The gene calls are TRBV7-9 and TRBJ2-1; 8 nucleotides agree with TRBD2. The CDR3 length is 15 residues. The germline gives CDR1 SEHNR, CDR2 FQNEAQ (reference sequence). With 5 bases clipped from V and 5 bases from J, the junction kept 8 bases outside the gene matches. The CDR3 is CASSPKRELDNEQFF. CDR3 DNA sequence: TGTGCCAGCAGCCCAAAGCGGGAGTTGGACAATGAGCAGTTCTTC.

V is TRBV5-5 and J is TRBJ2-7; 8 bases are a match to TRBD1. V shed 1 base and J 4 bases; nucleotides not matched to a gene: 4. The germline CDR1 and CDR2 sequences are SGHKS and YYEKEE (reference sequence). This CDR3 has 14 amino acids. The CDR3: CASSLRDRRYEQYF. DNA of the CDR3: TGTGCCAGCAGCTTGCGGGACAGGAGATACGAGCAGTACTTC.

The chain links TRBV7-2 to TRBJ2-5; unclear D gene. This CDR3 region has 14 residues. V was clipped by 3 bases and J by 0 bases, with 8 bases between them. CDR1 and CDR2 (germline): SGHTA, FQGNSA. The CDR3 sequence is CASSFYTYQETQYF. CDR3 sequence (DNA): TGTGCCAGCAGCTTCTACACCTACCAAGAGACCCAGTACTTC. The full variable domain, in which reference TRBV7-2 and TRBJ2-5 provide the parts outside the CDR3, is GAGVSQSPSNKVTEKGKDVELRCDPISGHTALYWYRQSLGQGLEFLIYFQGNSAPDKSGLPSDRFSAERTGGSVSTLTIQRTQQEDSAVYLCASSFYTYQETQYFGPGTRLLVL.

This chain joins TRBV9 and TRBJ1-3; D call uncertain. Germline assignment: CDR1 SGDLS and CDR2 YYNGEE. The length of the CDR3 is 13 residues. Trimming took 5 bases from V and 0 from J, leaving 6 bases between them. CDR3 sequence (DNA): TGTGCCAGCAGGAGAAGCTCTGGAAACACCATATATTTT. It codes for CASRRSSGNTIYF.

For this clone: The sample contains more than one DNA sequence encoding this CDR3. V and J are TRBV5-1 and TRBJ2-5; no reliable D call. V was cut by 0 bases and J by 1 base, with 7 bases left in between. The CDR3 spans 14 residues. Germline CDR1 and CDR2: SGHRS and YFSETQ. The CDR3 nucleotides are TGCGCCAGCAGCTTGGGCAGGACCCAAGAGACCCAGTACTTC. It codes for CASSLGRTQETQYF. Together with reference TRBV5-1 and TRBJ2-5, the CDR3 gives the full variable domain: KAGVTQTPRYLIKTRGQQVTLSCSPISGHRSVSWYQQTPGQGLQFLFEYFSETQRNKGNFPGRFSGRQFSNSRSEMNVSTLELGDSALYLCASSLGRTQETQYFGPGTRLLVL.

V and J are TRBV7-9 and TRBJ2-5; D is undetermined. This CDR3 region has 12 residues. Germline values: CDR1 SEHNR, CDR2 FQNEAQ (reference sequence). The V end was cut by 3 bases, the J end by 4 bases, with 6 bases between. As DNA, the CDR3 is TGTGCCAGCAGCTTCGACGGAGAGACCCAGTACTTC. Translated, it gives CASSFDGETQYF.

On this clone itself: A clone one base away is much larger, so this may be a read error. Other DNA sequences in the sample encode the same CDR3. J is TRBJ2-7 and V is TRBV2; the D is unclear. CDR1 SNHLY and CDR2 FYNNEI come from the germline V gene. This CDR3 is 11 amino acids long. V lost 5 bases and J lost 3, with 5 bases in between. CDR3 sequence (DNA): TGTGCCAGCAGTTTAAGCTACGAGCAGTACTTC. Translating it yields CASSLSYEQYF.

The chain links TRBV6-1 to TRBJ1-4; D is undetermined. Germline V gives CDR1 MNHNS, CDR2 SASEGT. V was shortened by 4 bases and J by 7 bases, with 13 bases between the two germline ends. The CDR3 contains 14 residues. The CDR3 loop reads CASSAGGLGEKLFF. CDR3 nucleotide sequence: TGTGCCAGCAGTGCCGGAGGGCTCGGTGAAAAACTGTTTTTT.

The rearrangement links TRBV27 to TRBJ2-2; 11 nucleotides line up with TRBD2. The germline CDR1 and CDR2 sequences are MNHEY and SMNVEV (reference sequence). Unmatched junction bases numbered 13, after V lost 5 bases and J lost 5 bases. The CDR3 consists of 18 residues. The CDR3 nucleotides read TGTGCCAGCAGTCGCTTAGCGGGAGGGCTTCTTGGTACCGGGGAGCTGTTTTTT. This translates into CASSRLAGGLLGTGELFF.

This sequence joins TRBV6-1 and TRBJ1-1; 7 bases match TRBD1. Trimming took 7 bases from V and 8 from J; bases not matched to a gene: 4. The CDR3 runs 11 residues. Per germline, CDR1 MNHNS and CDR2 SASEGT. In DNA form, the CDR3 reads TGTGCCAGCACCCGAGGGGGCGAAGCTTTCTTT. The encoded protein is CASTRGGEAFF.

The V call is TRBV9, the J call TRBJ1-2; D remains ambiguous. Trimming shortened V by 4 bases and J by 4 bases, and 17 bases separated the two germline ends. This CDR3 is 15 amino acids long. Germline V gives CDR1 SGDLS, CDR2 YYNGEE. The CDR3 bases are TGTGCCAGCAGCCCGCGGACCGGGTGGGGCTATGGCTACACCTTC. Its protein is CASSPRTGWGYGYTF.

CDR3 loop: CASSQGSGQRNYGYTF. The DNA for the CDR3 is TGCGCCAGCAGCCAAGGGTCCGGACAGCGAAACTATGGCTACACCTTC. The chain recombines TRBV4-1 with TRBJ1-2; perhaps TRBD1 as D (6 bases). Germline loops: CDR1 MGHRA, CDR2 YSYEKL. CDR3 length: 16 residues. Trimming removed 1 base from V and 2 bases from J, with 14 bases in between.